What follows describes a single T cell receptor beta chain. The CDR3 loop spans 12 amino acids. Per germline, CDR1 SGHAT and CDR2 FQNNGV. The ends were cut back, 6 bases at V and 0 bases at J, with 2 bases in the middle. These data belong to a study of control samples from healthy donors and cancer patients. Data came from immunoSEQ multiplex PCR; TCRdb stores just in-frame clones and leaves some out. The table has around 110,000 clones, nearly 95% seen once. The source is a man aged 25 to 45 in good health. This chain links TRBV11-2 with TRBJ2-2; D remains unclear. Input material: blood. The CDR3 DNA reads TGTGCCAGCAGTTCGAACACCGGGGAGCTGTTTTTT. Translated: CASSSNTGELFF.